The 23 T cell receptor beta chains listed next were all sequenced from one sample in a study of CD8 T cells in ankylosing spondylitis. Study results and caveats: A TCR beta motif of fewer than ten highly homologous variants appeared characteristic of ankylosing spondylitis blood.

Which antigens these TCRs recognize remains unknown. TCRdb recomputed calls from the 5' RACE reads with MiXCR, one row per CDR3 protein. The sample contains 700,000 to 1,000,000 distinct CDR3 sequences, about 12% of which appear only once. The sequencing input was blood, either unsorted or a sorted T cell fraction (not recorded which). The source is a male donor with ankylosing spondylitis.

This clonotype was seen a few times. J is TRBJ2-4 and V is TRBV10-3, with 9 nucleotides matching TRBD1. This CDR3 spans 16 amino acids. CDR1 is ENHRY, CDR2 SYGVKD, per germline. The V segment lost 0 bases and the J segment 1 base; nucleotides outside the gene matches: 1. The CDR3 nucleotides read TGTGCCATCAGTGAGTCACAGGGGGCGGCCAAAAACATTCAGTACTTC. Protein product: CAISESQGAAKNIQYF.

The chain combines TRBV20-1 with TRBJ2-3; D is uncertain. Germline V gene data show CDR1 as DFQATT and CDR2 as SNEGSKA (reference sequence). V lost 6 bases, J lost 3 bases, and 13 bases lay in between. This CDR3 region has 13 residues. CDR3 region: CSATFWGTDTQYF. Here the CDR3 DNA reads TGCAGTGCCACATTCTGGGGTACAGATACGCAGTATTTT.

This clonotype was recorded many times. The chain combines TRBV12-3 or TRBV12-4 with TRBJ1-1; 10 bases are a match to TRBD1. The V segment lost 7 bases and the J segment 3 bases; nucleotides outside the gene matches: 2. The CDR3 consists of 13 residues. The CDR3 sequence is CASKGTGDTEAFF. DNA for the CDR3: TGTGCCAGCAAAGGGACAGGGGACACTGAAGCTTTCTTT.

This clonotype was counted between two and nine times. V gene TRBV15 combines with J gene TRBJ2-7; 7 nucleotides align to TRBD1. V dropped 4 bases and J dropped 2; count of bases not matched to a gene: 8. The CDR3 sequence is 15 residues long. Germline V gene sequence: CDR1 LNHNV, CDR2 YYDKDF (reference sequence). The CDR3 protein is CATSMKSGQTYEQYF. CDR3 DNA sequence: TGTGCCACCAGCATGAAATCGGGACAGACCTACGAGCAGTACTTC.

This clonotype was observed a few times. This chain links TRBV15 with TRBJ1-5, with 12 bases fitting TRBD1. The CDR3 extends over 16 amino acids. The trim removed 2 bases at V and 6 bases at J, leaving 5 bases unmatched. Germline V gene lookup returns CDR1 LNHNV and CDR2 YYDKDF (reference sequence). The chain's CDR3 is CATSRRGTGGSQPQHF. CDR3 DNA: TGTGCCACCAGCAGACGTGGGACAGGGGGCAGTCAGCCCCAGCATTTT.

The V call is TRBV2, the J call TRBJ2-4; weak D call: TRBD1 (5 bases). Germline V lookup: CDR1 SNHLY, CDR2 FYNNEI. V shed 8 bases and J shed 1 base, with 12 bases lying between them. The CDR3 is made up of 14 amino acids. The CDR3 spells CASGEDSAKNIQYF. DNA of the CDR3: TGTGCCAGCGGGGAAGACAGTGCCAAAAACATTCAGTACTTC.

This chain joins TRBV20-1 and TRBJ2-5, with 8 bases identical to TRBD2. The J segment lost 1 base and the V segment lost 3 bases, leaving 7 bases of the junction unmatched. CDR3 length equals 15 residues. The germline V gene has CDR1 DFQATT and CDR2 SNEGSKA (reference sequence). CDR3 nucleotides: TGCAGTGCTAGTCTGGGCGGGGGGTTCCAAGAGACCCAGTACTTC. Protein: CSASLGGGFQETQYF.

The table lists this clonotype with a few counts. The chain employs TRBV6-1 and TRBJ2-7, with a possible D match to TRBD2 (6 bases). This CDR3 has 13 residues. Trimming removed 6 bases from V and 3 bases from J, with 12 bases in between. Looked up from germline, CDR1 is MNHNS and CDR2 is SASEGT. The DNA of the CDR3 is TGTGCCAGCAGACCGCCGGGGGTCTACGAGCAGTACTTC. Translated: CASRPPGVYEQYF.

V is TRBV4-3 and J is TRBJ1-2; no clear D. Germline V gives CDR1 LGHNA, CDR2 YSLEER. The CDR3 length is 13 residues. Trimming took 6 bases from V and 8 from J, leaving 16 bases between them. The CDR3 nucleotides read TGCGCCAGCAGTATCGGACTTTTGAGGGGCTACACCTTC. Residues: CASSIGLLRGYTF.

The chain combines TRBV20-1 with TRBJ2-2, with D tentatively TRBD2 (6 bases). Germline CDR1 DFQATT, CDR2 SNEGSKA (reference sequence). The length of the CDR3 is 13 residues. Trimming took off 5 bases at V and 8 bases at J, with 15 bases between the two ends. CDR3 DNA: TGCAGTGCTCCTCGGGGGTCGGAAGGGGAGCTGTTTTTT. Translating gives CSAPRGSEGELFF.

There are many counts of this clonotype. V is TRBV7-2 and J is TRBJ1-1; 7 bases agree with TRBD1. The junction had 5 bases not matched to a gene; V was cut back by 6 bases and J by 1 base. The CDR3 loop spans 14 amino acids. Germline V gene data show CDR1 as SGHTA and CDR2 as FQGNSA. The DNA of the CDR3 is TGTGCCAGCAGTTTAAGGACAGGGAACACTGAAGCTTTCTTT. Its translation is CASSLRTGNTEAFF.

This clonotype was detected a few times. The chain employs TRBV7-2 and TRBJ2-2; D tentatively reads TRBD1 or TRBD2 (6 bases each). CDR1 and CDR2 from the germline V gene are SGHTA and FQGNSA. The germline V and J ends were trimmed by 2 bases and 5 bases, with 12 bases remaining between them. The CDR3 loop spans 15 amino acids. The CDR3 DNA is TGTGCCAGCAGCTTATATGGGGGGCAGACCGGGGAGCTGTTTTTT. This codes for CASSLYGGQTGELFF.

This clonotype was detected a few times. The chain links TRBV7-2 to TRBJ2-5; D not certain. CDR1 is SGHTA and CDR2 is FQGNSA in the germline V gene. Trimming cost V 5 bases and J 4 bases, with 11 bases left between them. There are 13 residues in the CDR3. The CDR3 nucleotides read TGTGCCAGCAGCCAGCTTCTGATAGAGACCCAGTACTTC. Translated, it gives CASSQLLIETQYF.

In this sample, this clonotype turned up a few times. This sequence joins TRBV29-1 and TRBJ2-3; D gene unclear. The CDR3 sequence is 15 residues long. The V gene's germline CDR1 is SQVTM and CDR2 ANQGSEA. V lost 2 bases, J lost 0 bases, and 12 bases lay in between. The CDR3 DNA reads as TGCAGCGTTGAACGACGCTCGCTCAGCACAGATACGCAGTATTTT. Its protein is CSVERRSLSTDTQYF.

This clonotype was observed a handful of times. The V gene is TRBV4-2, the J gene TRBJ2-1; D is perhaps TRBD2 (6 bases). The CDR3 extends over 15 amino acids. The germline V and J ends were trimmed by 0 bases and 4 bases, with 10 bases remaining between them. The germline V gene has CDR1 LGHNA and CDR2 YNFKEQ. The CDR3 nucleotides read TGTGCCAGCAGCCAAGATGCGGGATTTTACAATGAGCAGTTCTTC. Translated: CASSQDAGFYNEQFF.

The chain links TRBV5-1 to TRBJ2-1; 7 bases are a match to TRBD1. V gave up 3 bases and J gave up 8 bases; unmatched junction bases: 8. Germline loops: CDR1 SGHRS, CDR2 YFSETQ. The CDR3 is 14 residues long. The CDR3 is CASSSGTVTDEQFF. In DNA form, the CDR3 reads TGCGCCAGCAGCTCCGGGACAGTCACCGATGAGCAGTTCTTC.

Many counts were recorded for this clonotype. CDR3 sequence: CAISAQVGENTEAFF. The CDR3 DNA sequence: TGTGCCATCAGTGCACAGGTAGGTGAGAACACTGAAGCTTTCTTT. This sequence joins TRBV10-3 and TRBJ1-1; perhaps TRBD1 as D (5 bases). V lost 4 bases and J lost 1, with 13 bases in between. Germline CDR1 and CDR2: ENHRY and SYGVKD. This CDR3 contains 15 residues.

The table lists this clonotype with a few counts. The genes are TRBV15 and TRBJ1-3; D not certain. Germline lookup yields CDR1 LNHNV and CDR2 YYDKDF (reference sequence). The V and J ends lost 0 bases and 3 bases respectively, with 3 bases between them. The CDR3 has 13 residues. The CDR3 protein is CATSREGGNTIYF. Written as DNA, the CDR3 is TGTGCCACCAGCAGAGAAGGTGGAAACACCATATATTTT.

This chain links TRBV28 with TRBJ1-3; D not resolved. V lost 7 bases to trimming and J lost 1 base, with 8 bases between them. The germline CDR1 and CDR2 sequences are MDHEN and SYDVKM. CDR3 length: 13 residues. The CDR3 reads CASNQGSGNTIYF. CDR3 DNA: TGTGCCAGCAACCAAGGGTCTGGAAACACCATATATTTT. The full variable domain, with the rest looked up from reference TRBV28 and TRBJ1-3, is DVKVTQSSRYLVKRTGEKVFLECVQDMDHENMFWYRQDPGLGLRLIYFSYDVKMKEKGDIPEGYSVSREKKERFSLILESASTNQTSMYLCASNQGSGNTIYFGEGSWLTVV.

J is TRBJ2-7 and V is TRBV4-2; D remains ambiguous. The CDR3 runs to 12 residues. CDR1 is LGHNA and CDR2 is YNFKEQ in the germline V gene. Between the trimmed V and J ends, which lost 4 bases and 5 bases, there was a span of 9 bases. CDR3 nucleotides: TGTGCCAGCAGCCTGATCCCAAACGAGCAGTACTTC. It yields the protein CASSLIPNEQYF.

This clonotype was picked up many times. This rearrangement joins TRBV4-2 to TRBJ1-6, with unresolved D. V was shortened by 4 bases and J by 8 bases, with 21 bases between the two germline ends. Per germline, CDR1 LGHNA and CDR2 YNFKEQ. This CDR3 is built from 17 residues. This CDR3 reads CASSPKPDVTIDSPLHF. The CDR3 nucleotides are TGTGCCAGCAGCCCCAAGCCAGACGTTACCATAGATTCACCCCTCCACTTT.

The gene calls are TRBV29-1 and TRBJ2-4; D is uncertain. From germline, CDR1 is SQVTM and CDR2 ANQGSEA. V dropped 2 bases and J dropped 0 bases, with 5 bases sitting between them. The CDR3 has 13 amino acids. The CDR3 loop reads CSVETVAKNIQYF. CDR3 DNA sequence: TGCAGCGTTGAAACGGTAGCCAAAAACATTCAGTACTTC.

The rearrangement links TRBV7-2 to TRBJ2-3; TRBD2 might be the D (5 bases). CDR3 length equals 16 residues. Trimming removed 5 bases from V and 6 bases from J, with 21 bases in between. The germline V gene encodes CDR1 SGHTA and CDR2 FQGNSA. CDR3 bases: TGTGCCAGCAGCCCAACTACCTGGGGAGTTCCCGATACGCAGTATTTT. Its translation is CASSPTTWGVPDTQYF.